This TCR beta chain was sequenced for a study of cytomegalovirus exposure and HLA in healthy donors. Germline V lookup: CDR1 WNHNN, CDR2 SYGVQD (reference sequence). The CDR3 is 15 residues long. Trimming removed 2 bases at V and 4 bases at J, with 11 bases between. Data came from immunoSEQ multiplex PCR; TCRdb stores just in-frame clones and leaves some out. The repertoire has about 130,000 clones, roughly 86% of them found once; the top ten carry roughly 1.4%. This clonotype was obtained from a man younger than 45 in good health and CMV-seronegative. V and J are TRBV10-1 and TRBJ2-2; weak D call: TRBD2 (5 bases). Specimen: PBMCs. The CDR3 spells CASSEEGSVTGELFF. The CDR3 DNA reads as TGCGCCAGCAGTGAGGAGGGTTCGGTCACCGGGGAGCTGTTTTTT.